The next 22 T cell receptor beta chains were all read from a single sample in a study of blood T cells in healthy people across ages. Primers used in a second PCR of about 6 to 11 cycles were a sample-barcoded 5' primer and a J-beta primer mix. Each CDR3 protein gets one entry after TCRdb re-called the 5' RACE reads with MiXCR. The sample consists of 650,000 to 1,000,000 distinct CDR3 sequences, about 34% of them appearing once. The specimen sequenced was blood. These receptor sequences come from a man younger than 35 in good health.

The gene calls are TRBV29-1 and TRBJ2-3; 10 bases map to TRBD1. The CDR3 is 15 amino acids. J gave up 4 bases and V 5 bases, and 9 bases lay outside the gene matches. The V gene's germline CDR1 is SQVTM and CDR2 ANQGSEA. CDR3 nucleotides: TGCAGCGTTCCCCGGGACAGGGGATTGCCAGATACGCAGTATTTT. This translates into CSVPRDRGLPDTQYF.

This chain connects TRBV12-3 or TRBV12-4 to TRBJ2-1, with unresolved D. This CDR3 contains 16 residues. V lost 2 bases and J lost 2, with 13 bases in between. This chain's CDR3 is CASSLQGKITYNEQFF. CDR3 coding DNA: TGTGCCAGCAGTTTACAAGGGAAGATAACCTACAATGAGCAGTTCTTC.

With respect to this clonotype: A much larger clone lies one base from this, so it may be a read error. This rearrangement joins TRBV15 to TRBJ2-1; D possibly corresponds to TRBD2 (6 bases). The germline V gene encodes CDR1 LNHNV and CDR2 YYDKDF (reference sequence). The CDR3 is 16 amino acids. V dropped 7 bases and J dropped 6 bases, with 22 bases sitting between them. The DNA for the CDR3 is TGTGCCACCACAGCAGAGGCGGGAAGACCGGGCAATGAGCAGTTCTTC. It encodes CATTAEAGRPGNEQFF.

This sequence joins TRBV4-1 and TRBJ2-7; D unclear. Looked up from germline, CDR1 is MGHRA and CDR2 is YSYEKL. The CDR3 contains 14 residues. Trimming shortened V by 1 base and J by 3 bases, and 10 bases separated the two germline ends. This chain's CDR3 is CASSQVAGNYEQYF. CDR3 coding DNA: TGCGCCAGCAGCCAAGTGGCCGGTAACTACGAGCAGTACTTC.

The CDR3 spells CASSSTGVNTEAFF. The CDR3 DNA is TGCGCCAGCAGCTCGACAGGGGTGAACACTGAAGCTTTCTTT. The chain recombines TRBV5-1 with TRBJ1-1, with TRBD1 identical over 8 bases. Unmatched junction bases numbered 1, after V lost 3 bases and J lost 0 bases. The CDR3 has 14 amino acids. Germline V lookup: CDR1 SGHRS, CDR2 YFSETQ.

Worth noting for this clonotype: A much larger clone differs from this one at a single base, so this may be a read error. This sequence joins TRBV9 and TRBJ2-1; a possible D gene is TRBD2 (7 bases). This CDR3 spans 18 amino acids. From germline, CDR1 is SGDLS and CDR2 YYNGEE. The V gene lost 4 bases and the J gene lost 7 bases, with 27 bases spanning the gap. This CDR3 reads CASSIGRGGRGATNEQFF. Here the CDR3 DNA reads TGTGCCAGCAGCATAGGTCGAGGAGGACGGGGGGCCACTAATGAGCAGTTCTTC.

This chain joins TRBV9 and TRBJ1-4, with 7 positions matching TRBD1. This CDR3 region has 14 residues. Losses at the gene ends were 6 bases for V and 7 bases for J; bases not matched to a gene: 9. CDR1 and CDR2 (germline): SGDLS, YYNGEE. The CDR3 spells CASNLQGSGEKLFF. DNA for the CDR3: TGTGCCAGCAACCTACAGGGGTCTGGTGAAAAACTGTTTTTT.

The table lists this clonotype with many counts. CDR3 sequence reads: CASSQLGGVDEQFF. CDR3 nucleotide sequence: TGCGCCAGCAGCCAACTCGGGGGAGTAGATGAGCAGTTCTTC. The rearrangement joins TRBV4-3 to TRBJ2-1, with TRBD2 as a possible D gene (6 bases). The V and J ends lost 2 bases and 8 bases respectively, with 13 bases between them. The CDR3 spans 14 residues. Looked up from germline, CDR1 is LGHNA and CDR2 is YSLEER.

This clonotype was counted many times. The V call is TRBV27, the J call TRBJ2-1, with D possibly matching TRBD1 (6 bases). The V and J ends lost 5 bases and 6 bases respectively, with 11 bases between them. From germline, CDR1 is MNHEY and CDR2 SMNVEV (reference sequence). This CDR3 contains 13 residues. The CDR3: CASSPDRSNEQFF. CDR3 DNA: TGTGCCAGCAGTCCCGACAGGAGCAATGAGCAGTTCTTC.

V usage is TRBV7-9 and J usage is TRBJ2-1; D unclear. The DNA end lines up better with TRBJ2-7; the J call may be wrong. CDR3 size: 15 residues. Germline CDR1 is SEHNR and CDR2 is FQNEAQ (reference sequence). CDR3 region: CASSSQERPYNEQYF. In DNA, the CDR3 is TGTGCCAGCAGCTCCCAGGAGAGGCCCTACAATGAGCAGTACTTC.

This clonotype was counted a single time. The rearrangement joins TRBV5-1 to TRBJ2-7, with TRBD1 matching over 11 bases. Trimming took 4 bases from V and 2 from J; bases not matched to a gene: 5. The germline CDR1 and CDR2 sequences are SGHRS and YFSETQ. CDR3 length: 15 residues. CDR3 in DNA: TGCGCCAGCAGCCAGGGACAGGGGGGCGCCTACGAGCAGTACTTC. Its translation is CASSQGQGGAYEQYF.

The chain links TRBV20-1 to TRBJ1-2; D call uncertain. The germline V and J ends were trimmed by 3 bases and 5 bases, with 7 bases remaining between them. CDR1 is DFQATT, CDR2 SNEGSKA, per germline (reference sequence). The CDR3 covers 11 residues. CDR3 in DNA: TGCAGTGCTAGGTGGGGATATGGCTACACCTTC. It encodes CSARWGYGYTF.

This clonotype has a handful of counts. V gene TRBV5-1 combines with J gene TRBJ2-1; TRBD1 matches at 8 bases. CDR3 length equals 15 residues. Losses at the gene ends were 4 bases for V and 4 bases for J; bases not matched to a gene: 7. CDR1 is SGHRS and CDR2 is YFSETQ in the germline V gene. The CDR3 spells CASSHGQGSYNEQFF. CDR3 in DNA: TGCGCCAGCAGCCATGGACAGGGTTCGTACAATGAGCAGTTCTTC.

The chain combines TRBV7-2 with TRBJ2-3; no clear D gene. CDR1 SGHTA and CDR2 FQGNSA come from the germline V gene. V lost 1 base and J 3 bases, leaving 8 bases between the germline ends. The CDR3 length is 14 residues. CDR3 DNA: TGTGCCAGCAGCTTAGGTTCGCGAACAGATACGCAGTATTTT. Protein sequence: CASSLGSRTDTQYF.

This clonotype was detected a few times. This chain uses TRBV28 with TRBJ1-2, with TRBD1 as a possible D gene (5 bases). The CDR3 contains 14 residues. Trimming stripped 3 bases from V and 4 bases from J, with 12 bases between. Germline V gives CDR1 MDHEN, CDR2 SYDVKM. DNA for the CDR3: TGTGCCAGCAGTTTTTTAAGGGGAGGCTATGGCTACACCTTC. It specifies CASSFLRGGYGYTF.

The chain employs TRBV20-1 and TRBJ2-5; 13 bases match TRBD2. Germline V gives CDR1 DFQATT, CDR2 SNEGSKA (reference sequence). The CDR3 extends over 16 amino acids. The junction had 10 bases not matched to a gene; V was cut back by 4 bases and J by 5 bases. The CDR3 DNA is TGCAGTGCTACCGACTCCCAACTAGCGGGAGGGGAGACCCAGTACTTC. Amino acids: CSATDSQLAGGETQYF.

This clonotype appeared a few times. The CDR3 DNA reads as TGTGCCAGCAGAACAGGGGGGAGACCCTACGAGCAGTACTTC. Translation gives CASRTGGRPYEQYF. This rearrangement joins TRBV12-3 or TRBV12-4 to TRBJ2-7; 8 bases line up with TRBD1. V was clipped by 6 bases and J by 2 bases; unmatched bases: 6. The CDR3 runs to 14 residues.

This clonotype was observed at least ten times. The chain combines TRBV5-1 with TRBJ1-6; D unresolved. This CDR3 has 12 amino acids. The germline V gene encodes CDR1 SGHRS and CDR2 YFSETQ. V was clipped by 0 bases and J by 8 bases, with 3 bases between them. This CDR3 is CASSLGHSPLHF. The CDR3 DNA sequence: TGCGCCAGCAGCTTGGGACATTCACCCCTCCACTTT.

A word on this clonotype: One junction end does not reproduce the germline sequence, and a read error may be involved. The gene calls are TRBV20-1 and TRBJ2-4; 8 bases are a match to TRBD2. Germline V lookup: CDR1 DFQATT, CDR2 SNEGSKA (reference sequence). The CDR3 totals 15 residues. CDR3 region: CSASFREGSKNIQYF. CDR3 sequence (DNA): TGCAGCGCTAGTTTCCGGGAGGGGTCCAAAAACATTCAGTACTTC.

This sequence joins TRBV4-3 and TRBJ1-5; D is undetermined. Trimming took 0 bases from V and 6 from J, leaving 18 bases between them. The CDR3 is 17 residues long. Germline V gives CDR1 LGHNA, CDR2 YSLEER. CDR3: CASSQDLPGRSSQPQHF. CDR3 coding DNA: TGCGCCAGCAGCCAAGATCTCCCGGGCAGGTCAAGTCAGCCCCAGCATTTT.

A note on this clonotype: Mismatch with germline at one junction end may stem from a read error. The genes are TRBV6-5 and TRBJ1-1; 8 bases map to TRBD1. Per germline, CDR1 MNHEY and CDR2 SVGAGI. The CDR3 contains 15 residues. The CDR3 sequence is CASSQKDRVNTEAFF. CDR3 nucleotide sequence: TGTGCCAGCAGCCAAAAGGACAGGGTGAACACCGAAGCTTTCTTT.

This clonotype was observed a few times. The DNA of the CDR3 is TGTGCCACCAGTGATTCGGGGAAGAGCACAGATACGCAGTATTTT. It codes for CATSDSGKSTDTQYF. The chain has TRBV24-1 and TRBJ2-3; a possible D gene is TRBD2 (5 bases). The V gene's germline CDR1 is KGHDR and CDR2 SFDVKD. This CDR3 is 15 amino acids long. Trimming left V 2 bases short and J 0 bases short, with 8 bases between.